This T cell receptor beta chain came from a study of blood T cell repertoires in COVID-19. Study overall: Spain, Italy and the United States supplied samples that represented acute and convalescent COVID-19. PBMCs, B-cell-depleted T cells, or T cells were the source of the cDNA or gDNA that made up the material.

This clone was seen a few times. Produced via immunoSEQ multiplex PCR; TCRdb's table is partial and in-frame only. The sample includes about 68,000 clones, approximately 80% seen only once; the top ten take over 40%. The germline gives CDR1 SEHNR, CDR2 FQNEAQ (reference sequence). The CDR3 totals 13 residues. With 4 bases removed from V and 1 base from J, the gap between germline ends came to 8 bases. The sequenced material came from peripheral blood. The sequence came from a man older than 75 with acute or convalescent COVID-19. V usage is TRBV7-9 and J usage is TRBJ2-7; D possibly corresponds to TRBD1 (6 bases). The CDR3 is CASSSGQSYEQYF. CDR3 DNA: TGTGCCAGCAGCTCTGGACAGTCCTACGAGCAGTACTTC.